In this sample, the clone carrying this T cell receptor beta chain turned up a few times. Its antigen is unidentified. Germline loops: CDR1 SGDLS, CDR2 YYNGEE. V dropped 0 bases and J dropped 4 bases, with 14 bases sitting between them. The CDR3 consists of 16 residues. This sample was taken from a study of T-cell memory formation after mild COVID-19. Overall study results and limits: Contracting clones, day 15 to 85, had balanced CD4/CD8, and later expanders favored CD4+. Researchers report contracting CD4+ clones mostly in CM and EM, with CD8+ clones in EMRA.

Using constant-segment primers, 5'RACE produced TCR alpha and TCR beta cDNA libraries carrying sample barcodes and UMIs. From the 5' RACE reads, TCRdb called clonotypes with MiXCR, one entry per CDR3 protein. Altogether hundreds of thousands of distinct CDR3 sequences are present, less than 25% being singletons, with the ten largest covering 13%. Material: PBMCs or a T cell subset sorted from them (not recorded which). The chain combines TRBV9 with TRBJ2-1; TRBD2 is a possible D gene (6 bases). The TCR sequence derives from an adult woman who had mild COVID-19 (a few samples of this study predate the infection). Cell type and time point are not known. CDR3 DNA sequence: TGTGCCAGCAGCGTAGACAGTCGGGGGTCGTACAATGAGCAGTTCTTC. The encoded protein is CASSVDSRGSYNEQFF. The variable domain in full, completed from reference TRBV9 and TRBJ2-1, reads DSGVTQTPKHLITATGQRVTLRCSPRSGDLSVYWYQQSLDQGLQFLIQYYNGEERAKGNILERFSAQQFPDLHSELNLSSLELGDSALYFCASSVDSRGSYNEQFFGPGTRLTVL.